The 16 T cell receptor beta chains below come from one sample, sequenced in a study of T cells after posttransplantation cyclophosphamide. Sequencing was performed with immunoSEQ multiplex PCR; in TCRdb, only in-frame clones are kept and a portion is missing. Observed are tens of thousands of clones, no singletons, with the top ten taking less than 2.5%. Input material: PBMCs. These receptors were taken from a man between 40 and 49 years old in good health, CMV-negative, and a related stem cell transplant donor.

The chain links TRBV5-1 to TRBJ2-1; 11 nucleotides line up with TRBD1. J lost 10 bases, V lost 6 bases, and 9 bases had no gene match. CDR1 is SGHRS and CDR2 is YFSETQ in the germline V gene. The length of the CDR3 is 14 residues. The CDR3 sequence is CASTRTGGSKEQFF. The CDR3 nucleotides are TGCGCCAGCACCCGGACAGGGGGCTCAAAGGAGCAGTTCTTC.

The chain combines TRBV6-1 with TRBJ2-7, with TRBD2 matching over 10 bases. Germline loops: CDR1 MNHNS, CDR2 SASEGT. The V and J ends lost 6 bases and 4 bases, in that order; junction bases with no gene match: 6. This CDR3 spans 14 amino acids. The CDR3 reads CASRSGGVSYEQYF. CDR3 DNA: TGTGCCAGCAGGAGCGGGGGGGTGAGTTACGAGCAGTACTTC.

J is TRBJ1-2 and V is TRBV18, with D unclear. The germline V gene has CDR1 KGHSH and CDR2 LQKENI. This CDR3 spans 15 amino acids. The V and J ends lost 8 bases and 0 bases respectively, with 16 bases between them. The CDR3 sequence is CASGETSSTNYGYTF. For the CDR3, the DNA is TGTGCCAGCGGGGAGACCAGCTCAACTAACTATGGCTACACCTTC.

This clone was detected many times. V and J are TRBV7-3 and TRBJ1-6; weak D call: TRBD1 (6 bases). V lost 1 base, J lost 13 bases, and 14 bases lay in between. Looked up from germline, CDR1 is SGHTA and CDR2 is FQGTGA. The CDR3 contains 14 residues. CDR3 protein: CASSLKGEGSPLHF. CDR3 coding DNA: TGTGCCAGCAGCTTAAAGGGGGAGGGCTCGCCCCTCCACTTT.

This clone has ten or more counts. The chain uses TRBV5-5 and TRBJ2-2; 9 bases line up with TRBD1. CDR1 SGHKS and CDR2 YYEKEE come from the germline V gene (reference sequence). Germline trimming cut 4 bases from V and 4 bases from J; bases unmatched to any gene: 8. The CDR3 has 16 amino acids. The CDR3 reads CASSHAGQGATGELFF. CDR3 bases: TGTGCCAGCAGCCATGCGGGACAGGGTGCCACCGGGGAGCTGTTTTTT.

This clone has at least ten counts. The chain couples TRBV2 to TRBJ2-1; 9 nucleotides match TRBD1. The germline V gene has CDR1 SNHLY and CDR2 FYNNEI. Losses at the gene ends were 4 bases for V and 14 bases for J; bases not matched to a gene: 3. This CDR3 is built from 11 residues. DNA of the CDR3: TGTGCCAGCAGTGGGGACAGGGTGGAGTTCTTC. It is translated as CASSGDRVEFF.

This clone was seen ten or more times. The chain employs TRBV5-6 and TRBJ1-2; weak D call: TRBD1 (6 bases). V gave up 4 bases and J gave up 0 bases, with 10 bases separating them. The CDR3 has 14 amino acids. Germline CDR1 and CDR2: SGHDT and YYEEEE. The CDR3 sequence: CASSTDRSNYGYTF. DNA for the CDR3: TGTGCCAGCAGCACCGACAGGTCTAACTATGGCTACACCTTC.

A few counts support this clone. J is TRBJ2-3 and V is TRBV29-1; perhaps TRBD2 as D (6 bases). V was shortened by 8 bases and J by 8 bases, with 14 bases between the two germline ends. The CDR3 loop spans 11 amino acids. CDR1 SQVTM and CDR2 ANQGSEA come from the germline V gene. Written as DNA, the CDR3 is TGCAGCCCTCGACTGGGAGGTACGCAGTATTTT. Translation gives CSPRLGGTQYF.

This clone was counted many times. The rearrangement links TRBV5-1 to TRBJ1-1; TRBD1 might be the D (5 bases). Trimming shortened V by 0 bases and J by 6 bases, and 9 bases separated the two germline ends. The germline CDR1 and CDR2 sequences are SGHRS and YFSETQ. This CDR3 region has 13 residues. The CDR3 loop reads CASSLAGMSEAFF. In DNA form, the CDR3 reads TGCGCCAGCAGCTTGGCAGGGATGTCTGAAGCTTTCTTT.

This clone was observed a few times. V and J are TRBV7-9 and TRBJ2-1, with unresolved D. From germline, CDR1 is SEHNR and CDR2 FQNEAQ (reference sequence). Trimming pared 0 bases from V and 8 bases from J, leaving 5 bases between. The CDR3 has 12 residues. In DNA form, the CDR3 reads TGTGCCAGCAGCTTAGCTGTAGATGAGCAGTTCTTC. It yields the protein CASSLAVDEQFF.

This clone was seen at least ten times. The rearrangement links TRBV4-2 to TRBJ2-5; D is unresolved. V was shortened by 4 bases and J by 2 bases, with 11 bases between the two germline ends. In germline, CDR1 is LGHNA, CDR2 YNFKEQ. The CDR3 has 14 amino acids. CDR3 DNA: TGTGCCAGCAGCCCCTACTACCAACAAGAGACCCAGTACTTC. Residues: CASSPYYQQETQYF.

This clone was seen a handful of times. The J gene is TRBJ1-5, the V gene TRBV2; possible D gene TRBD1, 6 bases. V lost 6 bases to trimming and J lost 4 bases, with 13 bases between them. This CDR3 region has 14 residues. The V gene's germline CDR1 is SNHLY and CDR2 FYNNEI. CDR3 nucleotides: TGTGCCAGCAGAGTTGGACAGACAAATCAGCCCCAGCATTTT. Translating gives CASRVGQTNQPQHF.

The chain carries TRBV7-2 and TRBJ1-4; 8 bases match TRBD1. CDR1 and CDR2 (germline): SGHTA, FQGNSA. Trimming removed 5 bases from V and 5 bases from J; junction bases left unmatched: 7. The CDR3 has 15 amino acids. CDR3 nucleotide sequence: TGTGCCAGCAGCCCAGGGACAGGCCTGAATGAAAAACTGTTTTTT. It translates to CASSPGTGLNEKLFF.

This clone was picked up many times. The CDR3 DNA is TGTGCCAGCAGTGAAGTTTGGACAGGGGCAGATACGCAGTATTTT. As protein: CASSEVWTGADTQYF. J is TRBJ2-3 and V is TRBV6-1; TRBD1 agrees at 9 bases. Trimming cost V 1 base and J 4 bases; bases outside gene matches: 3. The length of the CDR3 is 15 residues. Germline values: CDR1 MNHNS, CDR2 SASEGT.

This clone appeared many times. The J gene is TRBJ2-5, the V gene TRBV7-3; 9 bases are shared with TRBD2. This CDR3 region has 15 residues. The ends lost 5 bases at V and 2 bases at J; junction bases unmatched: 6. Germline V gene data show CDR1 as SGHTA and CDR2 as FQGTGA. The CDR3, as DNA: TGTGCCAGCAGCCGAGGGACTAGCAGGCAAGAGACCCAGTACTTC. As protein: CASSRGTSRQETQYF.

This clone was detected many times. This rearrangement joins TRBV7-2 to TRBJ1-1; maybe TRBD1 (5 bases). Per germline, CDR1 SGHTA and CDR2 FQGNSA. CDR3 length: 13 residues. V dropped 1 base and J dropped 10 bases, with 13 bases sitting between them. Here the CDR3 DNA reads TGTGCCAGCAGCTTAGATCCAGGCCAGGGAGCTTTCTTT. Translated, it gives CASSLDPGQGAFF.